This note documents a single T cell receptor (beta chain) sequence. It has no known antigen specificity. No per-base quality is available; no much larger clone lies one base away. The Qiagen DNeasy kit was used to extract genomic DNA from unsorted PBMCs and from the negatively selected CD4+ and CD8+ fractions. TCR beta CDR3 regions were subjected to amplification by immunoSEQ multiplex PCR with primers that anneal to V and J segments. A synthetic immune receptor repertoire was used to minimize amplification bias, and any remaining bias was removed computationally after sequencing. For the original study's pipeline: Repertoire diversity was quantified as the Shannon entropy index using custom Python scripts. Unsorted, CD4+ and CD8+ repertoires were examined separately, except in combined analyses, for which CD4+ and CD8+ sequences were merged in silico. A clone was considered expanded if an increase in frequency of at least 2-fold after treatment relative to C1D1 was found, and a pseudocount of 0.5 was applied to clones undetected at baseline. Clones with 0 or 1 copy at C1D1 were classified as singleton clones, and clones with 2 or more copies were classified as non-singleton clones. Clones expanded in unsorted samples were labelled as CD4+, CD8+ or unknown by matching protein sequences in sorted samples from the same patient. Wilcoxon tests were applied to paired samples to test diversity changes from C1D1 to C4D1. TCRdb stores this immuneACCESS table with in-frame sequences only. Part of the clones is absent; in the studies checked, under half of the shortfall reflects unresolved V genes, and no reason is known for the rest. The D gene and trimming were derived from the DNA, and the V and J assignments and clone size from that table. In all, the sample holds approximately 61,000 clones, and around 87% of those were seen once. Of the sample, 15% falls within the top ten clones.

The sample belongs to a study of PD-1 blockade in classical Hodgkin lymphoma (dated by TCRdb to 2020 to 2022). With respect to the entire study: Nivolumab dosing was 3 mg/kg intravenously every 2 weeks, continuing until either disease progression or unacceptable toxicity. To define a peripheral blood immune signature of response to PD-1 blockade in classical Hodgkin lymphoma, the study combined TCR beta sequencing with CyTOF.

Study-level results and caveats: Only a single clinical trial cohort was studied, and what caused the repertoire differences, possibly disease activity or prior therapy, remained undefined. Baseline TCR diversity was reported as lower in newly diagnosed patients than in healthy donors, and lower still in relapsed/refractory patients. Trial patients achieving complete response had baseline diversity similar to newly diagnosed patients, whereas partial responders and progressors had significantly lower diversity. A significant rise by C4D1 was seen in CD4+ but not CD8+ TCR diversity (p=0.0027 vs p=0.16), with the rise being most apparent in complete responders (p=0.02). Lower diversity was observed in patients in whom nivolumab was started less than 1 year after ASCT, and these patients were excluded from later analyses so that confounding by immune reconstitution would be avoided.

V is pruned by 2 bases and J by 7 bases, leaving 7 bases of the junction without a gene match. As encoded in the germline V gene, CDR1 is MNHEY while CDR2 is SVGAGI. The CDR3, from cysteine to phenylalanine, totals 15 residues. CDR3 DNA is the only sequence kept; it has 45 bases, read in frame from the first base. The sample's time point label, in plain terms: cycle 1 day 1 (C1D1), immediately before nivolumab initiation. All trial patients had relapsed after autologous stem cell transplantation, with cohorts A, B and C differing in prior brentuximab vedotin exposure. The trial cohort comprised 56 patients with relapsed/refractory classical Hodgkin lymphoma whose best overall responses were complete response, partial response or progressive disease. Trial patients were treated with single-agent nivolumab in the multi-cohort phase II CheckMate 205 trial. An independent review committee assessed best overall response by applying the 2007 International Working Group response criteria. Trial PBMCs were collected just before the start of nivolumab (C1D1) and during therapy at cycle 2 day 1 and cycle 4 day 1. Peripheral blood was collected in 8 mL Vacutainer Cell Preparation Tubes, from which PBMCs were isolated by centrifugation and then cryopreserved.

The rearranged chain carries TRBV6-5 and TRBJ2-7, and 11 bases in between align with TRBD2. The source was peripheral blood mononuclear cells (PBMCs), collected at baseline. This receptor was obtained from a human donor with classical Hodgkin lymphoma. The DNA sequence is TGTGCCAGCAGTTACAATAGCGGGGGGGCGGGTGAGCAGTACTTC. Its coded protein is CASSYNSGGAGEQYF.